This TCR beta chain comes out of a study of response to subunit inactivated influenza vaccine. The CDR3 is 17 amino acids. Germline CDR1 LGHDT, CDR2 YNNKEL (reference sequence). V was trimmed by 3 bases and J by 7 bases, leaving 23 bases between them. TCRdb passed the RT-PCR reads through MiXCR, listing each CDR3 protein once. The sample shows over 150,000 distinct CDR3 sequences, about 10% of them seen only once. The input for sequencing was non-naive T cells sorted from PBMCs, taken on the day of vaccination. This receptor was taken from a man aged 50-60 years who received an inactivated influenza vaccine. This chain joins TRBV3-1 and TRBJ2-3; D may match TRBD1 or TRBD2 (6 bases each). The CDR3 region is CASSHTGRVGGVNTQYF. The CDR3 coding sequence is TGTGCCAGCAGCCACACCGGGAGAGTCGGGGGCGTAAATACGCAGTATTTT.